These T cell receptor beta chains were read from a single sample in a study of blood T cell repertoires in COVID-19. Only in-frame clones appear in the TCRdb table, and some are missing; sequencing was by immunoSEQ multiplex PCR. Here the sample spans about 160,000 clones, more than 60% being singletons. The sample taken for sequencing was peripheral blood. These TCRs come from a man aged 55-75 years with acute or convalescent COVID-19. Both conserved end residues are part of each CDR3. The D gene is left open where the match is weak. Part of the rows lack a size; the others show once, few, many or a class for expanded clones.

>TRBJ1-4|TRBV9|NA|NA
TGTGCCAGCAGCGTGGGACTGGGAGAAAAACTGTTTTTT
CASSVGLGEKLFF
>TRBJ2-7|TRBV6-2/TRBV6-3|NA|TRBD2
TGTGCCAGCAGTTATTCCCCCTCCCAGCGGGGGGGCCTTTACGAGCAGTACTTC
CASSYSPSQRGGLYEQYF
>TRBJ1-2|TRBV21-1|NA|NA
TGTGCCAGCAGCAAAGTTTTTCCGTTTTGTGGCAGAAACTATGGCTACACCTTC
CASSKVFPFCGRNYGYTF
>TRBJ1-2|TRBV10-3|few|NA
TGTGCCATCAGTGAGTCGTCAGGGCACTATGGCTACACCTTC
CAISESSGHYGYTF
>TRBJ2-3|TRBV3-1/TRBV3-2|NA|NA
TGTGCCAGCAGCCGGAAGACTAGCACAGATACGCAGTATTTT
CASSRKTSTDTQYF
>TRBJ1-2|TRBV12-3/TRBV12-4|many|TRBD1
TGTGCCAGCAGTCCAGGGGGTAATGGCTACACCTTC
CASSPGGNGYTF
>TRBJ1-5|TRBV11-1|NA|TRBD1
TGTGCCAGCAGCCCGGGACAGGGGCCCAATCAGCCCCAGCATTTT
CASSPGQGPNQPQHF
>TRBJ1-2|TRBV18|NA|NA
TGTGCCAGCTCACCCGACAAGCTCTATGGCTACACCTTC
CASSPDKLYGYTF
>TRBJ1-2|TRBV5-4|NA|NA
TGTGCCAGCAGCTTGGCCGACAGACCTCACTATGGCTACACCTTC
CASSLADRPHYGYTF
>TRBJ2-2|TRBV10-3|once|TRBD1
TGTGCCATCAGTGAGCGGGACAGTTACACCGGGGAGCTGTTTTTT
CAISERDSYTGELFF
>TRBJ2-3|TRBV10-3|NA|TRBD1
TGTGCCATCAGTGGGGGCCCTGACAGGGCCCGCACAGATACGCAGTATTTT
CAISGGPDRARTDTQYF
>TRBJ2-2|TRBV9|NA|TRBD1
TGTGCCAGCAGCGTAGTACAGGGGGCGACCGGGGAGCTGTTTTTT
CASSVVQGATGELFF
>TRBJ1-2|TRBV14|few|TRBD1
TGTGCCAGCAGTCGTCAGGGGGCGGACTATGGCTACACCTTC
CASSRQGADYGYTF
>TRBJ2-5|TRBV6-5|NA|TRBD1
TGTGCCAGCACCGTACAGGGGGCGCGGGAGACCCAGTACTTC
CASTVQGARETQYF
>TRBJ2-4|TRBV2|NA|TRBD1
TGTGCCAGCACCGTTACACAGGGGGCTGGCAAAAACATTCAGTACTTC
CASTVTQGAGKNIQYF
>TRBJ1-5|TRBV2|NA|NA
TGTGCCAGCAGTGATTTAAGGGAACAGGGCACTCAGCCCCAGCATTTT
CASSDLREQGTQPQHF
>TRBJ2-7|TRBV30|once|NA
TGTGCCTGGAGTTCCCGGACGGGATACGAGCAGTACTTC
CAWSSRTGYEQYF
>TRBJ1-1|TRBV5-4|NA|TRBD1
TGTGCCAGCAGCCAGACGGGACAGGCAGAAGCTTTCTTT
CASSQTGQAEAFF
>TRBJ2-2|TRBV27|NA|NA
TGTGCCAGCATCGACATTCCTAACACCGGGGAGCTGTTTTTT
CASIDIPNTGELFF
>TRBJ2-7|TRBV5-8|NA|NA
TGTGCCAGCAGCCCTCTGGCAGGAAGCTCCTACGAGCAGTACTTC
CASSPLAGSSYEQYF
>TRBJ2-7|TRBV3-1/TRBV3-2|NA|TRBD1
TGTGCCAGCAGCCACCTGGCGTTTCGGACAGGGGCGAACGAGCAGTACTTC
CASSHLAFRTGANEQYF
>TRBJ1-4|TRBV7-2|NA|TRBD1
TGTGCCAGCAGCCTACAGGGGGCTAGGAGTGAAAAACTGTTTTTT
CASSLQGARSEKLFF
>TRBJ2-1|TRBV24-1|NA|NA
TGTGCCACCAGTGATTTGCGGGGGAGCTCCTACAATGAGCAGTTCTTC
CATSDLRGSSYNEQFF
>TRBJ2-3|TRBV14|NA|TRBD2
TGTGCCAGCACCCCACTAGCGGGGTCGGATACGCAGTATTTT
CASTPLAGSDTQYF
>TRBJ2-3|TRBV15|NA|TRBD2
TGTGCCACCAGCAGTAGCGGGGGAGTAGGAGATACGCAGTATTTT
CATSSSGGVGDTQYF
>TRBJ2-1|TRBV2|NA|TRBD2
TGTGCCAGCAGTGCGGTGGGGGGGTCCTACAATGAGCAGTTCTTC
CASSAVGGSYNEQFF
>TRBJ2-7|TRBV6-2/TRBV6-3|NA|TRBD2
TGTGCCAGCAGTAAAGCGGGGGGTCCCTCCTACGAGCAGTACTTC
CASSKAGGPSYEQYF